The 6 T cell receptor beta chains below come from one sample, sequenced in a study of shared clonotypes between healthy human individuals. The data were produced by immunoSEQ multiplex PCR, yet TCRdb's version contains in-frame clones alone and is incomplete. Here the sample spans over 1.4 million clones, roughly 97% being singletons. The specimen sequenced was naive CD4+ T cells sorted from blood. The subset: CD45RA+ positively selected. The receptors come from a man aged 25 to 40 in good health.

The chain couples TRBV9 to TRBJ2-1; 12 bases align to TRBD2. This CDR3 is built from 16 residues. Per germline, CDR1 SGDLS and CDR2 YYNGEE. Losses at the gene ends were 3 bases for V and 8 bases for J; bases not matched to a gene: 9. In nucleotides, the CDR3 is TGTGCCAGCAGCGGAGGACTAGCGGGAAGATTCTATGAGCAGTTCTTC. Its translation is CASSGGLAGRFYEQFF.

The rearrangement links TRBV5-4 to TRBJ2-7; 12 nucleotides align to TRBD2. This CDR3 is 17 amino acids long. V was pared by 1 base and J by 2 bases, with 7 bases of the junction left unmatched. Germline loops: CDR1 SGHNT, CDR2 YYREEE (reference sequence). CDR3 residues: CASSLTSGRTLTYEQYF. CDR3 sequence (DNA): TGTGCCAGCAGCTTGACTAGCGGGAGGACCCTAACCTACGAGCAGTACTTC.

This clone showed up just once. CDR3 loop: CASSWTGLYEQYF. CDR3 sequence (DNA): TGTGCCAGCAGCTGGACAGGGCTTTACGAGCAGTACTTC. This sequence joins TRBV7-9 and TRBJ2-7, with 8 bases aligning to TRBD1. Germline V gene sequence: CDR1 SEHNR, CDR2 FQNEAQ (reference sequence). Germline trimming cut 4 bases from V and 4 bases from J; bases unmatched to any gene: 3. There are 13 residues in the CDR3.

CDR3 coding DNA: TGTGCCACCTCAGCTAATGAAAAACTGTTTTTT. Translation gives CATSANEKLFF. This sequence joins TRBV19 and TRBJ1-4; D is unclear. V was cut by 10 bases and J by 3 bases, with 6 bases left in between. Germline CDR1 reads LNHDA; CDR2 reads SQIVND (reference sequence). The CDR3 contains 11 residues.

Points on this clone: The sample carries other DNA sequences with the same CDR3. The chain is built from TRBV11-2 and TRBJ2-5; D tentatively fits TRBD1 or TRBD2 (5 bases each). With 0 bases removed from V and 5 bases from J, the gap between germline ends came to 13 bases. Germline assignment: CDR1 SGHAT and CDR2 FQNNGV. This CDR3 has 15 amino acids. Here the CDR3 DNA reads TGTGCCAGCAGCTTAGATCGGGGCCGTGGGGAGACCCAGTACTTC. Translation gives CASSLDRGRGETQYF.

The chain recombines TRBV28 with TRBJ2-7; 9 bases fit TRBD2. There are 17 residues in the CDR3. In germline, CDR1 is MDHEN, CDR2 SYDVKM. V was pared by 10 bases and J by 3 bases, with 19 bases of the junction left unmatched. This CDR3 is CATRRMVAGVEGYEQYF. Written as DNA, the CDR3 is TGTGCCACCAGAAGGATGGTAGCGGGAGTAGAGGGCTACGAGCAGTACTTC.